This TCR beta chain was found in a study of blood T cell repertoires in COVID-19. Study overall: Collection of acute and convalescent COVID-19 samples took place in the United States, Italy and Spain.

Produced via immunoSEQ multiplex PCR; TCRdb's table is partial and in-frame only. Of about 170,000 clones in the sample, more than 65% are singletons; the top ten hold around 15%. The CDR3 spans 14 residues. Germline CDR1 MDHEN, CDR2 SYDVKM. After removal of 7 bases from V and 3 bases from J, the junction contained 3 bases not matched to a gene. Participant ages covered roughly 18 to 89 years across about 25 US areas. Participant reports of clinical history set cohort assignment. Recovered status in Cohort 3 required two negative PCRs, clearance, or symptom resolution. This TCR was sampled from a man aged 50 or older who had recovered from COVID-19. The gene calls are TRBV28 and TRBJ1-4, with TRBD1 matching 9 bases. Sample: PBMCs or T cells enriched from blood (not recorded which). The CDR3 sequence: CASTRTGANEKLFF. Here the CDR3 DNA reads TGTGCCAGCACCCGGACAGGGGCTAATGAAAAACTGTTTTTT.